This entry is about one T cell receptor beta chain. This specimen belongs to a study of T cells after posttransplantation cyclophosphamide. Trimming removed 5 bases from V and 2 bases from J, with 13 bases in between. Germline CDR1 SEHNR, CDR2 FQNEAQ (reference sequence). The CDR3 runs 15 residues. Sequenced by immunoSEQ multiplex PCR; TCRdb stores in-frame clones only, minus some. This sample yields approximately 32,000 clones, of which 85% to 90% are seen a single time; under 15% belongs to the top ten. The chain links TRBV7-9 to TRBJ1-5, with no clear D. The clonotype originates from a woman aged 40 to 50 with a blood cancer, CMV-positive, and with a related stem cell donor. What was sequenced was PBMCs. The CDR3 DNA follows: TGTGCCAGCAGCCCCCACTCAAGCGGCAATCAGCCCCAGCATTTT. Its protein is CASSPHSSGNQPQHF.